This T cell receptor beta chain was sequenced for a study of CD4 T cells in relation to SARS-CoV-2 and coronaviruses. Overall study findings and caveats: The cross-reactivity analysis covered only spike protein, not other viral proteins. Monoreactive clones expanded significantly more to SARS-CoV-2 than crossreactive clones did.

Concerning this clone: What it recognizes is unknown.

The CDR3 consists of 13 residues. V gave up 5 bases and J gave up 8 bases; unmatched junction bases: 7. CD4+ T cells from unexposed donors were obtained before the COVID-19 pandemic (2011-2018). After approximately 10 days of culture, CD4+ T cells were isolated. Cells permitting, SARS-CoV-2 S/N and four cold-coronavirus spikes were tested on unexposed-donor CD4+ T cells. TCRdb's table, derived via immunoSEQ multiplex PCR, lists solely in-frame clones and lacks some. The sample lists about 22,000 clones, roughly 72% occurring once. The receptor's source is a human donor in good health. V gene TRBV12-3 or TRBV12-4 combines with J gene TRBJ1-1, with 8 bases lining up with TRBD1. Material: CD4+ T cells from PBMCs, cultured in vitro. The CDR3 loop is CASSTGDRPEAFF. The CDR3 bases are TGTGCCAGCAGTACCGGGGACAGGCCGGAAGCTTTCTTT.